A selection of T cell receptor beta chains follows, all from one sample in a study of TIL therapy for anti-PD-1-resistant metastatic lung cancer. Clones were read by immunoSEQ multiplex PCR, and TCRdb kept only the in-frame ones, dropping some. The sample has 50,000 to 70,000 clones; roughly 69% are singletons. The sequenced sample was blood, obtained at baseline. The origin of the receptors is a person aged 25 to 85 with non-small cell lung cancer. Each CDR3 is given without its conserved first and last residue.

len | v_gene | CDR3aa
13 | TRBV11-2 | ASSWTESSGNTIY
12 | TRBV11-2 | ASRSDRGNSPLH
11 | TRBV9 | ASSVVDDNEQF
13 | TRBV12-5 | ASGLGTARNTEAF
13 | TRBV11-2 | ASSLEFGGNTEAF
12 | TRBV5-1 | ASSSGTGNTEAF
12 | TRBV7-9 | ASSLGDRYQPQH
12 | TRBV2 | ASTWGAGRTEAF
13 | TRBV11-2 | ASSLVGLARETQY
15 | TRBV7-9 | ASSTLPGGMKRNEQF
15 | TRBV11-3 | ASSGHAGTGHYFEAF
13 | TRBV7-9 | ASSLRDRSSEKLF
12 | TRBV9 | ASSVGGEPGELF
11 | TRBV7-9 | ASSPLQGTGLF
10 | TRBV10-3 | AISEPYSEQY
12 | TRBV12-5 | ASGLVPSVGELF
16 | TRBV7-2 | ASSLGGLAGGGTGELF
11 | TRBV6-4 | ASMSGGTGELF
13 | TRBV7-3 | ASSPGQGTYNEQF
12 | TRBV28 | ASSPWTENTEAF
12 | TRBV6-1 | ASSEYVSAYGYT
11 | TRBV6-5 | ASSRTGAGELF
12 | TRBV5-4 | ASTHRGGSETQY
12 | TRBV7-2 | ASSLVPGVGELF
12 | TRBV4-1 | ASSQGGFTDTQY
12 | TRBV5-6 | ASSLTGTIYGYT
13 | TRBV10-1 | ASSELAGVGNEQF
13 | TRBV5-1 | ASSLGDREWDGYT
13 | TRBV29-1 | SGTDRGGKITEAF
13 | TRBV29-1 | SVGTSGGTYNEQF
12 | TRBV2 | ASSVRAGDIEQF
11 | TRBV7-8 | ASSLDGPEGYT
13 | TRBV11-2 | ASSLNPAGTDTQY
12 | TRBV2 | ASSEIGINYGYT
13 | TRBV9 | ASSVDSGGYNEQF
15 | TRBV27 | ASSQHLKGLAGNEQF
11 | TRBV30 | AWSPGDYQPQH
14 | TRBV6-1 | ASSEAGLPGLRPQH
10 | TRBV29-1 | SVGVFTGELF
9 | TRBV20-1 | SARDRGEQY
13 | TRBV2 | ASTGFTSGTDTQY
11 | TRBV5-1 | ASRSTQNTEAF
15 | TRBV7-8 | ASSLVNIGTTKETQY
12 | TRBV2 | ASSPDLQNEKLF
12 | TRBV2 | ASLEDRITPEAF
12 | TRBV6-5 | ASKGRGGNTEAF
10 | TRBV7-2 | ASSQFLSEQF
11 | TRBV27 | ASSLLGSETQY
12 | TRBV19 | ASSIDLTVETQY
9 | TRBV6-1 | ATRYREKLF
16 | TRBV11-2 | ASSTRGRRSPTTHTQY
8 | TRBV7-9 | ASSYETQY
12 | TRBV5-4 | ASSLEGSNQPQH
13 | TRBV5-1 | ASRTFPGRGYGYT
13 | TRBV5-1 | ATQPGAGRQETQY
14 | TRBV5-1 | ASSGGVGGMNTEAF
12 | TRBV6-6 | ASSAGTSVYEQY